This section outlines one TCR beta chain sequence together with its context. The CDR3 has 15 amino acids. Trimming stripped 0 bases from V and 2 bases from J, with 10 bases between. The germline V gene encodes CDR1 MNHEY and CDR2 SMNVEV (reference sequence). There were TCR beta CDR3 regions amplified from RNA transcripts. An initial round of RT-PCR targeting the TCR CDR3 relied on the HTBI primer set. TCRdb independently ran MiXCR on the multiplex PCR reads; one entry per CDR3 protein. This table has around 530,000 distinct CDR3 sequences, more than 15% appearing once. The sample is drawn from a study of T cells in Graves' hyperthyroidism and ophthalmopathy. The PBMCs had their origin in around 10 ml of fresh peripheral blood.

Sequencing input: blood. V and J are TRBV27 and TRBJ1-2; D uncertain. This TCR was recovered from a woman younger than 30 with Graves' ophthalmopathy. The CDR3 DNA is TGTGCCAGCAGTTTATCTGCAGGAAGAAACTATGGCTACACCTTC. Residues: CASSLSAGRNYGYTF.